These T cell receptor beta chains were read from a single sample in a study of vaccination and CD4 T cells after COVID-19. TCRdb redid the calling of the PCR reads with MiXCR, one entry per CDR3 protein. The data show a few thousand distinct CDR3 sequences, roughly 30% seen once. The antigens for these receptors are not known. The material sequenced was CD4+ T cells from blood, cultured in vitro. These receptors originate from a human donor who had recovered from COVID-19. Each CDR3 is given with its conserved first and last residue. Each record gives: V gene, D gene, J gene, CDR3 protein. The D gene is left open where the match is weak.

TRBV18	-	TRBJ2-3	CASSPRQADSDTQYF
TRBV12-3/TRBV12-4	-	TRBJ1-1	CASSRGPTSTEAFF
TRBV30	-	TRBJ1-2	CAWSVRRVNYGYTF
TRBV10-3	TRBD1	TRBJ1-2	CAISGDRNYGYTF
TRBV7-2	-	TRBJ2-7	CASSLPSQYEQYF
TRBV12-3/TRBV12-4	-	TRBJ2-7	CASSFGRTYEQYF
TRBV6-1	-	TRBJ1-2	CASSEGARYGYTF
TRBV12-3/TRBV12-4	-	TRBJ1-5	CASSFGLFNQPQHF
TRBV27	-	TRBJ1-6	CASGDRGNSPLHF
TRBV6-1	TRBD2	TRBJ2-7	CASSALAGGPDYEQYF
TRBV19	-	TRBJ1-2	CASSIVTETVNGYTF
TRBV6-1	-	TRBJ2-1	CASSHLWGGSGNEQFF
TRBV30	-	TRBJ1-3	CAWGEVWGNTIYF
TRBV30	-	TRBJ2-5	CAWSAQETQYF
TRBV2	-	TRBJ2-5	CASMRDRNLQETQYF
TRBV27	-	TRBJ1-5	CASSLSKGGSNQPQHF
TRBV19	TRBD1	TRBJ1-2	CASSSRDRRNYGYTF
TRBV5-5	-	TRBJ1-2	CASSLERLGNYGYTF
TRBV18	-	TRBJ2-7	CASSPVLDSSYEQYF
TRBV6-2/TRBV6-3	-	TRBJ1-2	CASSYARTNYGYTF
TRBV2	TRBD1	TRBJ1-2	CASSPTGVLNYGYTF
TRBV12-3/TRBV12-4	TRBD2	TRBJ2-7	CASSLLADYEQYF
TRBV7-9	-	TRBJ2-1	CASSLAGEQFF
TRBV19	TRBD2	TRBJ2-5	CASRGLAGGEETQYF
TRBV19	-	TRBJ2-1	CASSIEGNEQFF
TRBV19	TRBD2	TRBJ2-2	CASSSLAGGRTGELFF
TRBV7-9	TRBD1	TRBJ1-2	CASSLGGQGSGYTF
TRBV29-1	TRBD2	TRBJ2-1	CSVDPETSGDGGQFF
TRBV7-9	TRBD1	TRBJ2-1	CASSPREQGAEQFF
TRBV11-2	TRBD1	TRBJ1-2	CASSGQGVGYGYTF
TRBV7-2	-	TRBJ1-2	CASSPYSYGYTF
TRBV6-5	TRBD1	TRBJ1-2	CASSYAGQGHGYTF
TRBV2	TRBD1	TRBJ2-7	CASGTAREQYF
TRBV18	TRBD2	TRBJ2-5	CASSPLRLAGNPGAQYF
TRBV12-3/TRBV12-4	-	TRBJ1-1	CASSTRKYTEAFF
TRBV30	-	TRBJ1-1	CAWSQGWTEAFF
TRBV20-1	TRBD2	TRBJ2-3	CSALSGGITDTQYF
TRBV6-5	-	TRBJ1-6	CASSYGVVGSPLHF
TRBV12-3/TRBV12-4	-	TRBJ1-1	CASRPTAANTEAFF
TRBV20-1	TRBD2	TRBJ2-3	CSAGGGLSTDTQYF